The T cell receptor beta chain under discussion was sequenced for a study of T cell repertoires in cytomegalovirus infection. Overall study results and limits: Clonotypes of TCR beta that were HLA-C-restricted and CMV-specific dominated the ex vivo response.

Each CDR3 protein is one row after TCRdb ran MiXCR on the reads. Of approximately 490,000 distinct CDR3 sequences listed, about 11% are singletons. This clonotype was counted many times. Its antigen is not known. CDR1 and CDR2 from the germline V gene are SGHNT and YYREEE (reference sequence). This CDR3 contains 16 residues. The V and J ends lost 0 bases and 4 bases, in that order; junction bases with no gene match: 7. The V gene is TRBV5-4, the J gene TRBJ1-1; 9 bases align to TRBD1. The clonotype comes from a human donor in good health (CMV status not recorded). Some clones in this sample may be carry-over from other donors' samples. The sequenced sample was PBMCs. The CDR3 coding sequence is TGTGCCAGCAGCTTGGATCCACAGGGGGCTCCCACTGAAGCTTTCTTT. Its translation: CASSLDPQGAPTEAFF.